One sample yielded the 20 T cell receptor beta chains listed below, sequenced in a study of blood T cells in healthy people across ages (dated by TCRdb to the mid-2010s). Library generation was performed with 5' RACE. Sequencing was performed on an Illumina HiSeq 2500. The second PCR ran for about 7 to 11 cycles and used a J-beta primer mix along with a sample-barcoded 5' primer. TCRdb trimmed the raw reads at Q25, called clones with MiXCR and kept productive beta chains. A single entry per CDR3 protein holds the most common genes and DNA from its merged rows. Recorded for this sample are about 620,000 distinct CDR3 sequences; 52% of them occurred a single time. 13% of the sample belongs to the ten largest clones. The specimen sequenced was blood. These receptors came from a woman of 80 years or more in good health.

CDR3 sequence reads: CASSFEGWAPGKLFF. In DNA form, the CDR3 reads TGTGCCAGCAGTTTCGAAGGATGGGCCCCAGGAAAACTGTTTTTT. V usage is TRBV12-3 or TRBV12-4 and J usage is TRBJ1-4; D is uncertain. This CDR3 contains 15 residues. Trimming removed 3 bases at V and 10 bases at J, with 18 bases between.

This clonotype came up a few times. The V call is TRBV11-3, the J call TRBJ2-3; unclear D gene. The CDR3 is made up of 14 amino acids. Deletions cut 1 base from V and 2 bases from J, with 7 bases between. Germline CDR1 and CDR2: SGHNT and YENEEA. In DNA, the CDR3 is TGTGCCAGCAGCTTAGGTTGGGACACAGATACGCAGTATTTT. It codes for CASSLGWDTDTQYF.

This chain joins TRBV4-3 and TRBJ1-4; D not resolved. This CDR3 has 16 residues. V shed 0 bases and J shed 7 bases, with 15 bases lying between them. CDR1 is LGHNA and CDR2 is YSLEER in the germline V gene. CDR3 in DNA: TGCGCCAGCAGCCAAGATAGTAGGGCTGGCGGTGAAAAACTGTTTTTT. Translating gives CASSQDSRAGGEKLFF.

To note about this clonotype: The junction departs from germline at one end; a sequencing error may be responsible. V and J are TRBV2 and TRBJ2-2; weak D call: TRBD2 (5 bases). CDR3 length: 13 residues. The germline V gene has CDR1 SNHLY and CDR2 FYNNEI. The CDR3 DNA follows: TGTGCCAGCAGCCCCTCGAACACCGGGGAGCCGTTTTTT. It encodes CASSPSNTGEPFF. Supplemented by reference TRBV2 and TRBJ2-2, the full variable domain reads EPEVTQTPSHQVTQMGQEVILRCVPISNHLYFYWYRQILGQKVEFLVSFYNNEISEKSEIFDDQFSVERPDGSNFTLKIRSTKLEDSAMYFCASSPSNTGEPFFGEGSRLTVL.

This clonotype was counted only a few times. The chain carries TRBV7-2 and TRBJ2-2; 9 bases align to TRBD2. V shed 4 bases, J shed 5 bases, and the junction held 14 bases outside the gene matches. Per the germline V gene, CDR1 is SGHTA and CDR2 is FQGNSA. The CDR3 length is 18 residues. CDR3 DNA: TGTGCCAGCAGCTCCCCCCACCGACTAGCGGCGAGGACCGGGGAGCTGTTTTTT. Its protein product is CASSSPHRLAARTGELFF. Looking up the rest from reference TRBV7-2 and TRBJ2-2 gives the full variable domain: GAGVSQSPSNKVTEKGKDVELRCDPISGHTALYWYRQSLGQGLEFLIYFQGNSAPDKSGLPSDRFSAERTGGSVSTLTIQRTQQEDSAVYLCASSSPHRLAARTGELFFGEGSRLTVL.

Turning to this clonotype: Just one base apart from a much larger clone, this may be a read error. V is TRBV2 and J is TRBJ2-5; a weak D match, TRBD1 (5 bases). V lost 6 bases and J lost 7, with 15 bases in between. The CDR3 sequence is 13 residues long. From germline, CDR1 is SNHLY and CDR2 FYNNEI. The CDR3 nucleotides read TGTGCCAGCAGCTTACAGGAATCGGGGACCCAGTACTTC. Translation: CASSLQESGTQYF.

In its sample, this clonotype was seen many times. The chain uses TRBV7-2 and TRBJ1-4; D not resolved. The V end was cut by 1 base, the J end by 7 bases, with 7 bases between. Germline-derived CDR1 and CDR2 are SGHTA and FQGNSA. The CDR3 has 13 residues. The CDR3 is CASSLGGGEKLFF. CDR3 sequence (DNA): TGTGCCAGCAGCTTAGGAGGAGGTGAAAAACTGTTTTTT.

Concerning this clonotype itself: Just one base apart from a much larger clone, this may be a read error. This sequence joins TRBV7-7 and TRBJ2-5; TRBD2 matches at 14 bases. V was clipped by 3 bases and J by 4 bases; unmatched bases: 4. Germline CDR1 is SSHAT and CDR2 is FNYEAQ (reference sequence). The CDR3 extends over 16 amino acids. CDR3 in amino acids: CASSFSGTSGRETQYF. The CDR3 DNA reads TGTGCCAGCAGCTTTAGTGGGACTAGCGGGAGAGAGACCCAGTACTTC. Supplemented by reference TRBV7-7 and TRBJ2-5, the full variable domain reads GAGVSQSPRYKVTKRGQDVTLRCDPISSHATLYWYQQALGQGPEFLTYFNYEAQPDKSGLPSDRFSAERPEGSISTLTIQRTEQRDSAMYRCASSFSGTSGRETQYFGPGTRLLVL.

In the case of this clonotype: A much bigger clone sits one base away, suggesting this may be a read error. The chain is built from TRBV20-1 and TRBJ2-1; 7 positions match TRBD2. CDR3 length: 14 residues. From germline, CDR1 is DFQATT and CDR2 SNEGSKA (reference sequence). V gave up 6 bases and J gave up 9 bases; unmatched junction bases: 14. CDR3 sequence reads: CSATTRTSIGEQFF. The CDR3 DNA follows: TGCAGTGCCACTACCAGGACTAGTATCGGTGAGCAGTTCTTC.

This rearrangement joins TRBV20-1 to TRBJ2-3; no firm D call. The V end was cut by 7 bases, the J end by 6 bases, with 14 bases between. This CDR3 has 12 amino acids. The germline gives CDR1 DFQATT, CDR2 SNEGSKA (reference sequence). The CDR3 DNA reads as TGCAGTGGGAGACGAGAAGGGGATACGCAGTATTTT. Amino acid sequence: CSGRREGDTQYF.

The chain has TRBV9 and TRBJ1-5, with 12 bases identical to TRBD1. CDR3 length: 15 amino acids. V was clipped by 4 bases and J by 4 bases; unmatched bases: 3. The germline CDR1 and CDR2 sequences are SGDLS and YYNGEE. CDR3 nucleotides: TGTGCCAGCAGCTGGGGACAGGGGGCGAATCAGCCCCAGCATTTT. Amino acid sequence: CASSWGQGANQPQHF. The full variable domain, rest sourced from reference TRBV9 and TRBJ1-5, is DSGVTQTPKHLITATGQRVTLRCSPRSGDLSVYWYQQSLDQGLQFLIQYYNGEERAKGNILERFSAQQFPDLHSELNLSSLELGDSALYFCASSWGQGANQPQHFGDGTRLSIL.

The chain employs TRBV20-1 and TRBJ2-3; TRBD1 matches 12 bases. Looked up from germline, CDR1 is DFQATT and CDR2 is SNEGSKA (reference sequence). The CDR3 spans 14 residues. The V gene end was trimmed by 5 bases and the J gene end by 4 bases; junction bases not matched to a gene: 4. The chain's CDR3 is CSAGTGGGADTQYF. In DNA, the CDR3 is TGCAGTGCTGGGACAGGGGGCGGCGCAGATACGCAGTATTTT.

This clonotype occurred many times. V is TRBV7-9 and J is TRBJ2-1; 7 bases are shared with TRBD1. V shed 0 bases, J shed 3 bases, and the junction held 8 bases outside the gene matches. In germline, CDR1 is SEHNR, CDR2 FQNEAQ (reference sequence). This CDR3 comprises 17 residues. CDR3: CASSLAPGTVDYNEQFF. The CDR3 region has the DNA TGTGCCAGCAGCTTAGCTCCAGGGACAGTGGACTACAATGAGCAGTTCTTC.

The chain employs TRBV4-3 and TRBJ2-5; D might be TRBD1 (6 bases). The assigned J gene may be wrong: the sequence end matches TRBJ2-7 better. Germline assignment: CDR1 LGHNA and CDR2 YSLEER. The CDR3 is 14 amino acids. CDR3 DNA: TGCGCCAGCAGCCAAACTACAGGGTTGTACGAGCAGTACTTC. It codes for CASSQTTGLYEQYF.

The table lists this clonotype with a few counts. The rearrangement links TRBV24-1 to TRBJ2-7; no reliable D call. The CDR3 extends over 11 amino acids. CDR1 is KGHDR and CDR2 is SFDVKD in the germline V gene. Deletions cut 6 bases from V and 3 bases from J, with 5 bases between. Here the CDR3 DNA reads TGTGCCACCAGTTCTATCTACGAGCAGTACTTC. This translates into CATSSIYEQYF.

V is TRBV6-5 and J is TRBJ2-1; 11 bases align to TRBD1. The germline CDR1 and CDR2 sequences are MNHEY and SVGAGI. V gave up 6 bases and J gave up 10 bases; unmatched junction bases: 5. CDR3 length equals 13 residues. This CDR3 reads CASRRTGGREQFF. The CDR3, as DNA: TGTGCCAGCAGACGGACAGGGGGCCGCGAGCAGTTCTTC.

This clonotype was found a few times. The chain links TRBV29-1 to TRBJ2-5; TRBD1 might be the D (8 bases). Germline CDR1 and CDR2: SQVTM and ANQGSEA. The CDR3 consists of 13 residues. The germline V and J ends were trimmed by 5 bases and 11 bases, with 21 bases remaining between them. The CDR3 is CSVRTGTKNEQYF. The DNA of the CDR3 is TGCAGCGTTCGGACAGGGACTAAAAATGAGCAGTACTTC. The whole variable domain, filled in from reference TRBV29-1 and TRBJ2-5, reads SAVISQKPSRDICQRGTSLTIQCQVDSQVTMMFWYRQQPGQSLTLIATANQGSEATYESGFVIDKFPISRPNLTFSTLTVSNMSPEDSSIYLCSVRTGTKNEQYFGPGTRLLVL.

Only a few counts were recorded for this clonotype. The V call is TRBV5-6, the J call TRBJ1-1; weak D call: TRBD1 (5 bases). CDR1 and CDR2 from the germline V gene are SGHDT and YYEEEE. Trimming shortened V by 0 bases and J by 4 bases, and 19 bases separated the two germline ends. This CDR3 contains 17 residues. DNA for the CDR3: TGTGCCAGCAGCTTGGACGGGGGACTAAACGGGGGCACTGAAGCTTTCTTT. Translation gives CASSLDGGLNGGTEAFF.

The CDR3, as DNA: TGTGCCAGCAGCCCTCGAGGTAGCGGGACCCCAGATACGCAGTATTTT. Its protein product is CASSPRGSGTPDTQYF. The rearrangement joins TRBV9 to TRBJ2-3; 8 bases align to TRBD2. CDR3 length: 16 residues. V shed 4 bases and J 4 bases; nucleotides not matched to a gene: 11. Germline loops: CDR1 SGDLS, CDR2 YYNGEE. Full variable domain (rest looked up from reference TRBV9 and TRBJ2-3): DSGVTQTPKHLITATGQRVTLRCSPRSGDLSVYWYQQSLDQGLQFLIQYYNGEERAKGNILERFSAQQFPDLHSELNLSSLELGDSALYFCASSPRGSGTPDTQYFGPGTRLTVL.

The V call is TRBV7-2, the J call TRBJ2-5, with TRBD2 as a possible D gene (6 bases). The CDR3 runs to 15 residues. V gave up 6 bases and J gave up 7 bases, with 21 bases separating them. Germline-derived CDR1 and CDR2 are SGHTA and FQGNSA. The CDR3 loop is CASSLSGPSKGTQYF. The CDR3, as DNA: TGTGCCAGCAGTCTGAGCGGGCCTTCTAAGGGGACCCAGTACTTC.